This T cell receptor beta chain was captured by sequencing in a study of shared clonotypes between healthy human individuals. V lost 4 bases and J lost 1; bases outside the gene matches: 8. The CDR3 is 17 residues long. Per the germline V gene, CDR1 is SGHRS and CDR2 is YFSETQ. Data came from immunoSEQ multiplex PCR; TCRdb stores just in-frame clones and leaves some out. The table lists approximately 530,000 clones, around 95% of them singletons. Points on this clone: Its antigen remains unidentified.

Whole-study findings and limits: Tissue TCR repertoires likely differ from these blood-only repertoires. Of the naive CD4 clonotypes, around 5% were shared across several donors.

This sequence originates from a woman aged 25-40 years in good health. Source material: naive CD4+ T cells sorted from blood. This sample's subset: CD45RA+ positively selected. The V and J genes are TRBV5-1 and TRBJ2-6; 7 bases match TRBD2. CDR3 sequence (DNA): TGCGCCAGCAGCCCGACTAGCATCAGTTCTGGGGCCAACGTCCTGACTTTC. Translating it yields CASSPTSISSGANVLTF.